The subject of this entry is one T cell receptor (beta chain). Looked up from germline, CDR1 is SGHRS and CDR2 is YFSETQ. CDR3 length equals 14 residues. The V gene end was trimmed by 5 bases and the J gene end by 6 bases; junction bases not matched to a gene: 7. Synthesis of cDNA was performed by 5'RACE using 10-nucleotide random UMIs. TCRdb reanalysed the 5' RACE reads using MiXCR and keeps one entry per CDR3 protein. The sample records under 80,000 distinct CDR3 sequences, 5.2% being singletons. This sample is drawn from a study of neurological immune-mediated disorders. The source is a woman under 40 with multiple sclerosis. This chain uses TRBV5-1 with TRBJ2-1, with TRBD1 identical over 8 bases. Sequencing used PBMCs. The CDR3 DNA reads TGCGCCAGCAGGAAAGCCGGGACAGGCAATGAGCAGTTCTTC. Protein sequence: CASRKAGTGNEQFF.